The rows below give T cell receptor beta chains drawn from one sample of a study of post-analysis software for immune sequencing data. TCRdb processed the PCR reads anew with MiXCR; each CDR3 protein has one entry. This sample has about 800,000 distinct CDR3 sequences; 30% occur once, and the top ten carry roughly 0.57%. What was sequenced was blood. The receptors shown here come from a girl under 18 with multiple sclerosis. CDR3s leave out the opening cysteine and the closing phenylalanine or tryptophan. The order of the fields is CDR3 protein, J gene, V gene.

CDR3 protein: ASSLAGAGYEQY
J gene: TRBJ2-7
V gene: TRBV5-1

CDR3 protein: ASSVKGGTEAF
J gene: TRBJ1-1
V gene: TRBV7-2

CDR3 protein: ASSFLGFGDTQY
J gene: TRBJ2-3
V gene: TRBV28

CDR3 protein: ASSNLGPPNSYEQY
J gene: TRBJ2-7
V gene: TRBV18

CDR3 protein: SATGSASTDTQY
J gene: TRBJ2-3
V gene: TRBV20-1

CDR3 protein: SATDRSGDGTDTQY
J gene: TRBJ2-3
V gene: TRBV20-1

CDR3 protein: SVVRGTDEQF
J gene: TRBJ2-1
V gene: TRBV29-1

CDR3 protein: ASSFEAQGFPNTEAF
J gene: TRBJ1-1
V gene: TRBV5-1

CDR3 protein: ASSAIRDRKYNEQF
J gene: TRBJ2-1
V gene: TRBV7-2

CDR3 protein: SAGRGHGNQPQH
J gene: TRBJ1-5
V gene: TRBV20-1

CDR3 protein: ASSLGLIGAF
J gene: TRBJ1-1
V gene: TRBV12-3/TRBV12-4

CDR3 protein: SVLAGGLTTDTQY
J gene: TRBJ2-3
V gene: TRBV29-1

CDR3 protein: ASKNLPGQGADTQY
J gene: TRBJ2-3
V gene: TRBV28

CDR3 protein: ASSYSWGPGNSNQSQH
J gene: TRBJ1-5
V gene: TRBV6-5

CDR3 protein: SAREDSSKNIQY
J gene: TRBJ2-4
V gene: TRBV20-1

CDR3 protein: AGRLAGSYNEQF
J gene: TRBJ2-1
V gene: TRBV7-9

CDR3 protein: ASGPPGLREQF
J gene: TRBJ2-1
V gene: TRBV4-3

CDR3 protein: SVLALAGHEQY
J gene: TRBJ2-7
V gene: TRBV29-1

CDR3 protein: ASSFGQGAHEQF
J gene: TRBJ2-1
V gene: TRBV27

CDR3 protein: ASSLDGIGPETQY
J gene: TRBJ2-5
V gene: TRBV7-2

CDR3 protein: ASSLWTGEIQETQY
J gene: TRBJ2-5
V gene: TRBV27

CDR3 protein: ASSSGQGVLSPLH
J gene: TRBJ1-6
V gene: TRBV7-9

CDR3 protein: ASSQGSGSRPY
J gene: TRBJ2-5
V gene: TRBV4-3

CDR3 protein: ASSFRPAETQY
J gene: TRBJ2-5
V gene: TRBV9

CDR3 protein: ATANRGGYT
J gene: TRBJ1-2
V gene: TRBV9

CDR3 protein: SARSTPDTQY
J gene: TRBJ2-3
V gene: TRBV20-1

CDR3 protein: SFLGGSGYNEQF
J gene: TRBJ2-1
V gene: TRBV20-1

CDR3 protein: ASSPRPSQEETQY
J gene: TRBJ2-5
V gene: TRBV4-2

CDR3 protein: ASSQLRTPGANEQY
J gene: TRBJ2-7
V gene: TRBV3-1

CDR3 protein: ASSFVLAGGDEQF
J gene: TRBJ2-1
V gene: TRBV5-1

CDR3 protein: SVLQGRDQPQH
J gene: TRBJ1-5
V gene: TRBV29-1

CDR3 protein: SVSRTSANYEQY
J gene: TRBJ2-7
V gene: TRBV29-1

CDR3 protein: ASSSESSGANVLT
J gene: TRBJ2-6
V gene: TRBV7-2

CDR3 protein: ASSSPGDRAGKSTEAF
J gene: TRBJ1-1
V gene: TRBV25-1

CDR3 protein: SARYRGDTQY
J gene: TRBJ2-3
V gene: TRBV20-1

CDR3 protein: ASSQDPGRFDGYT
J gene: TRBJ1-2
V gene: TRBV4-2

CDR3 protein: ASRTTGYNEQY
J gene: TRBJ2-5
V gene: TRBV6-2/TRBV6-3

CDR3 protein: ASGPLPPQGKQF
J gene: TRBJ2-1
V gene: TRBV28

CDR3 protein: ASSIRVSQETQY
J gene: TRBJ2-5
V gene: TRBV7-2

CDR3 protein: ASSYPLGERY
J gene: TRBJ2-5
V gene: TRBV6-5

CDR3 protein: ASSYSGQGASEVAF
J gene: TRBJ1-1
V gene: TRBV6-5

CDR3 protein: ASSLDDFSSYNEQF
J gene: TRBJ2-1
V gene: TRBV13

CDR3 protein: ATSRGVRVGSTDTQY
J gene: TRBJ2-3
V gene: TRBV15

CDR3 protein: SVDVGGSYEQY
J gene: TRBJ2-7
V gene: TRBV29-1

CDR3 protein: ASSKTGSNYEQY
J gene: TRBJ2-7
V gene: TRBV9

CDR3 protein: SAGERTGGSYEQY
J gene: TRBJ2-7
V gene: TRBV20-1

CDR3 protein: ASWPSNYGYT
J gene: TRBJ1-2
V gene: TRBV25-1

CDR3 protein: ASSLATGRHEQF
J gene: TRBJ2-1
V gene: TRBV5-1

CDR3 protein: ASSNRGKDEQY
J gene: TRBJ2-7
V gene: TRBV6-5

CDR3 protein: ASSADRGYEETQY
J gene: TRBJ2-5
V gene: TRBV2

CDR3 protein: ASANRLNTEAF
J gene: TRBJ1-1
V gene: TRBV6-5

CDR3 protein: ASSLGPTEY
J gene: TRBJ2-5
V gene: TRBV12-3/TRBV12-4

CDR3 protein: SARDLGGGASTDTQY
J gene: TRBJ2-3
V gene: TRBV20-1

CDR3 protein: ASSAPAPGTGYEQY
J gene: TRBJ2-7
V gene: TRBV25-1

CDR3 protein: ASSYLSPGTVSGANVLT
J gene: TRBJ2-6
V gene: TRBV6-5

CDR3 protein: ASSWGTGKVTEAF
J gene: TRBJ1-1
V gene: TRBV5-6

CDR3 protein: SVANSDRFNQPQH
J gene: TRBJ1-5
V gene: TRBV29-1

CDR3 protein: AISETGIEAF
J gene: TRBJ1-1
V gene: TRBV10-3